The rows below give T cell receptor beta chains drawn from one sample of a study of cytomegalovirus exposure and HLA in healthy donors. The assay was immunoSEQ multiplex PCR, and TCRdb's table has in-frame clones only and misses some. The data show about 120,000 clones, around 66% seen once. The sequenced sample was PBMCs. Source of these receptors: a woman between 40 and 50 years old in good health and CMV-seropositive. Each CDR3 is given with its conserved first and last residue. A D gene is named only where the DNA matches it firmly. Size is stated for part of the rows, as once, few or many counts, or as a class when the clone is expanded.

>TRBJ1-3|TRBV25-1|.|.
TGTGCCAGCAGTGATCCGGACAGTGGAAACACCATATATTTT
CASSDPDSGNTIYF
>TRBJ1-1|TRBV19|.|.
TGTGCCAGTAGTTTGAGGAGCGGAAACACTGAAGCTTTCTTT
CASSLRSGNTEAFF
>TRBJ1-1|TRBV30|.|.
TGTGCCTGGAGTGTACTAGGGAACACTGAAGCTTTCTTT
CAWSVLGNTEAFF
>TRBJ2-2|TRBV11-3|.|.
TGTGCCAGCACCCCCGTTTACACCGGGGAGCTGTTTTTT
CASTPVYTGELFF
>TRBJ1-2|TRBV6-1|medium-sized|.
TGTGCCAGCAGTGAAGCGGAGGAGCACTATGGCTACACCTTC
CASSEAEEHYGYTF
>TRBJ1-3|TRBV9|.|.
TGTGCCAGCAGCCTATCGACCGGGATCTCTGGAAACACCATATATTTT
CASSLSTGISGNTIYF
>TRBJ2-3|TRBV2|.|TRBD1
TGTGCCAGCCTGGACAGGGGGTCCACAGATACGCAGTATTTT
CASLDRGSTDTQYF
>TRBJ2-7|TRBV6-5|.|TRBD2
TGTGCCAGCAGTTACTCCTCCGGGGGGTTCAACGAGCAGTACTTC
CASSYSSGGFNEQYF
>TRBJ1-5|TRBV30|few|.
TGTGCCTGGAGTCGAGGCAGCAATCAGCCCCAGCATTTT
CAWSRGSNQPQHF
>TRBJ2-5|TRBV27|.|TRBD1
TGTGCCAGCAGTTCAGTCCCGACAGGGTTCCAAGAGACCCAGTACTTC
CASSSVPTGFQETQYF